The sample holds a few counts of the clone carrying this T cell receptor (beta chain). Its antigen is not known. A template switching step contributed a universal primer site, while unique molecular identifiers were present in the cDNA. TCRdb processed the 5' RACE reads anew with MiXCR; each CDR3 protein has one entry. The table has 500,000 to 700,000 distinct CDR3 sequences, 7% to 7.5% seen once. Germline V gene sequence: CDR1 DFQATT, CDR2 SNEGSKA (reference sequence). The CDR3 is 15 amino acids. V lost 5 bases, J lost 3 bases, and 17 bases lay in between. The data belong to a study of identical twins. Study-level results: Compared with unrelated sharing, twin-shared out-of-frame alpha sequences had more low-probability sequences.

Every donor was a healthy Caucasian. The same sample was also studied in work on yellow fever vaccine responses in identical twins.

The chain joins TRBV20-1 to TRBJ2-1; D is uncertain. The origin of this receptor is a woman between 18 and 29 years old in good health. The sample taken for sequencing was PBMCs. CDR3 coding DNA: TGCAGTGCTTTCGCGACTCATATGCTCTACAATGAGCAGTTCTTC. Its protein is CSAFATHMLYNEQFF.